This T cell receptor beta chain was profiled in a study of T cell repertoires in cytomegalovirus infection. Whole-study findings and limits: Cumulated frequencies of public TCR beta families served to identify carriers of CMV plus the relevant HLA.

About this clonotype itself: The antigen remains undetermined.

TCRdb redid the calling of the reads with MiXCR, one entry per CDR3 protein. Of around 740,000 distinct CDR3 sequences in the sample, 35% to 40% were seen once. CDR3 length: 11 residues. Germline CDR1 and CDR2: SNHLY and FYNNEI. V gave up 10 bases and J gave up 3 bases, with 10 bases separating them. Sequencing was done on a sample of PBMCs. The chain has TRBV2 and TRBJ2-7; TRBD2 is a possible D gene (6 bases). The receptor comes from a human donor in good health (CMV status not recorded). Some clones in this sample may be carry-over from other donors' samples. The CDR3: CATGLGYEQYF. The CDR3 DNA sequence: TGTGCCACGGGACTCGGCTACGAGCAGTACTTC.